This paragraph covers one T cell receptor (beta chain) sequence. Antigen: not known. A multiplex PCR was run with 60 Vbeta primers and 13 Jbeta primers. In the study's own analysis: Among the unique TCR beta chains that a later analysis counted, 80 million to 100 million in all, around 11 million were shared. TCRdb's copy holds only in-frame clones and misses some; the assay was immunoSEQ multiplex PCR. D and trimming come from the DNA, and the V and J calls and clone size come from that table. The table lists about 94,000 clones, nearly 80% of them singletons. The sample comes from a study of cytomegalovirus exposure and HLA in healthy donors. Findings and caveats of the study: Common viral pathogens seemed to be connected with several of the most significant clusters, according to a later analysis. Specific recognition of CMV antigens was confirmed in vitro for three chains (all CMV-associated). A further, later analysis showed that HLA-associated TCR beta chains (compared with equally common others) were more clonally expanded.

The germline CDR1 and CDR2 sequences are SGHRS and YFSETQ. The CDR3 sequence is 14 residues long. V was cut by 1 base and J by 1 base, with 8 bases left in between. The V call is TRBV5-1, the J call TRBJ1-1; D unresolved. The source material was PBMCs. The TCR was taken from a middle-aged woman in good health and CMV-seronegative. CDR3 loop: CASSLSRGNTEAFF. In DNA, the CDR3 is TGCGCCAGCAGCTTGTCCCGCGGGAACACTGAAGCTTTCTTT. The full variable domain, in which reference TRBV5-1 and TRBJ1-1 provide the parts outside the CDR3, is KAGVTQTPRYLIKTRGQQVTLSCSPISGHRSVSWYQQTPGQGLQFLFEYFSETQRNKGNFPGRFSGRQFSNSRSEMNVSTLELGDSALYLCASSLSRGNTEAFFGQGTRLTVV.